One sample yielded the 2 T cell receptor beta chains listed below, sequenced in a study of T cell clusters in autoimmune cytopenias. Each sample's input was 200 to 300 ng genomic DNA, 38,000 or so genome equivalents. TRB rearrangements were amplified by touch-down multiplex PCR with mixed TRB-A/B primers. TCRdb reprocessed the multiplex PCR reads and keeps a single row for each CDR3 protein, giving no DNA. The sample is made up of 7,000 or so distinct CDR3 sequences, and the top ten hold approximately 9.3% of it. The sample was also reused in another study, on T cell repertoires in aging, cancer and after chemotherapy.

The sequencing sample was made of peripheral blood. All receptors derive from a human donor in good health.

The J gene is TRBJ2-5, the V gene TRBV7-9; no DNA is available, so the TRBD1 call from TCRdb remains unchecked. Germline V gene lookup returns CDR1 SEHNR and CDR2 FQNEAQ (reference sequence). The CDR3 spans 13 residues. The CDR3 spells CASLGTYQETQYF.

This clonotype is medium-sized (0.01 to 0.1%) by frequency. This chain connects TRBV19 to TRBJ1-2; TCRdb gives TRBD1 as the D gene, but with no DNA this cannot be confirmed. Germline assignment: CDR1 LNHDA and CDR2 SQIVND (reference sequence). The CDR3 length is 13 residues. CDR3 residues: CASSKGQGDGYTF.